The next 19 T cell receptor beta chains were all read from a single sample in a study of blood T cells in healthy people across ages. For the second PCR, which ran for roughly 6 to 11 cycles, a sample-barcoded 5' primer and a J-beta primer mix were used. In TCRdb, the 5' RACE reads were re-called with MiXCR into one record per CDR3 protein. There are about 780,000 distinct CDR3 sequences in the sample; around half occur only once, and less than 20% lies in the top ten. The material sequenced was blood. These TCRs come from a man older than 75 in good health.

The chain joins TRBV7-8 to TRBJ2-3; 8 bases match TRBD2. The CDR3 has 16 amino acids. The germline V gene encodes CDR1 SGHVS and CDR2 FQNEAQ. Losses at the gene ends were 1 base for V and 3 bases for J; bases not matched to a gene: 6. The CDR3 bases are TGTGCCAGCAGCTTAGAATCGGGGGGGGGAACAGATACGCAGTATTTT. This codes for CASSLESGGGTDTQYF.

This clonotype was detected many times. The chain combines TRBV12-3 or TRBV12-4 with TRBJ2-1; 12 bases line up with TRBD2. J lost 6 bases, V lost 6 bases, and 6 bases had no gene match. The CDR3 spans 15 residues. The CDR3 loop reads CASSSLAGGGNEQFF. The DNA of the CDR3 is TGTGCCAGCAGCAGCCTAGCGGGAGGGGGCAATGAGCAGTTCTTC.

In DNA form, the CDR3 reads TGTGCCAGCAGCGCTGGACTAGTGACTACCGGCGACACCGGGGAGCTGTTTTTT. Protein: CASSAGLVTTGDTGELFF. This rearrangement joins TRBV9 to TRBJ2-2, with 7 bases lining up with TRBD2. The CDR3 sequence is 18 residues long. The ends lost 3 bases at V and 3 bases at J; junction bases unmatched: 14. Germline V gene sequence: CDR1 SGDLS, CDR2 YYNGEE.

This clonotype was detected only a few times. The chain recombines TRBV24-1 with TRBJ2-3; possible D gene TRBD1, 7 bases. The CDR3 consists of 15 residues. From germline, CDR1 is KGHDR and CDR2 SFDVKD. Trimming cost V 3 bases and J 6 bases, with 15 bases left between them. The CDR3 DNA follows: TGTGCCACCAGTGATAACCGGGGGACAGCTGATACGCAGTATTTT. This sequence encodes CATSDNRGTADTQYF.

The genes are TRBV15 and TRBJ2-1, with 13 bases lining up with TRBD2. Trimming removed 2 bases from V and 3 bases from J; junction bases left unmatched: 4. CDR3 length: 17 amino acids. CDR1 is LNHNV and CDR2 is YYDKDF in the germline V gene (reference sequence). The CDR3 DNA sequence: TGTGCCACCAGCAGAACTAGCGGGAGGGCCTTCTACAATGAGCAGTTCTTC. Its protein product is CATSRTSGRAFYNEQFF.

The chain links TRBV12-3 or TRBV12-4 to TRBJ1-2; D call uncertain. The germline V and J ends were trimmed by 2 bases and 6 bases, with 13 bases remaining between them. The CDR3 totals 14 residues. CDR3 residues: CASSLINALDGYTF. The CDR3 nucleotides read TGTGCCAGCAGTTTAATTAATGCCCTCGATGGCTACACCTTC.

This clonotype was observed once. V gene TRBV4-1 combines with J gene TRBJ1-1; a weak D match, TRBD1 (6 bases). V was trimmed by 2 bases and J by 7 bases, leaving 14 bases between them. This CDR3 is built from 14 residues. Looked up from germline, CDR1 is MGHRA and CDR2 is YSYEKL. CDR3 coding DNA: TGCGCCAGCAGCCAATTAAGGGGGGACAATGAAGCTTTCTTT. Its protein product is CASSQLRGDNEAFF.

The V gene is TRBV12-3 or TRBV12-4, the J gene TRBJ2-1; 8 bases are a match to TRBD2. V shed 4 bases and J 7 bases; nucleotides not matched to a gene: 9. The CDR3 totals 15 residues. CDR3 region: CASSCRSGRSNEQFF. In DNA form, the CDR3 reads TGTGCCAGCAGTTGCCGGAGCGGGAGAAGTAATGAGCAGTTCTTC.

This clonotype was seen repeatedly, ten times or more. The CDR3 sequence: CASRGTGGPYEQYF. The CDR3 coding sequence is TGTGCCAGCAGGGGGACAGGGGGCCCTTACGAGCAGTACTTC. The chain uses TRBV28 and TRBJ2-7; TRBD1 matches at 12 bases. CDR3 length equals 14 residues. Germline assignment: CDR1 MDHEN and CDR2 SYDVKM. The ends lost 6 bases at V and 4 bases at J; junction bases unmatched: 4.

The chain joins TRBV12-3 or TRBV12-4 to TRBJ2-1, with 9 nucleotides matching TRBD1. This CDR3 is built from 15 residues. V lost 1 base, J lost 7 bases, and 5 bases stayed unmatched. This CDR3 reads CASSLVGQGVNEQFF. The DNA for the CDR3 is TGTGCCAGCAGTTTAGTGGGACAGGGTGTAAATGAGCAGTTCTTC.

The V gene is TRBV4-1, the J gene TRBJ2-2; maybe TRBD2 (6 bases). The germline CDR1 and CDR2 sequences are MGHRA and YSYEKL. The V gene lost 2 bases and the J gene lost 6 bases, with 13 bases spanning the gap. The CDR3 covers 15 residues. The CDR3 sequence is CASSQLLAKAGELFF. The CDR3 DNA reads TGCGCCAGCAGCCAATTGCTAGCGAAGGCCGGGGAGCTGTTTTTT.

The chain carries TRBV12-3 or TRBV12-4 and TRBJ1-5; D gene uncertain. The V end lost 2 bases, the J end lost 2 bases, and 10 bases lay between the germline ends. CDR3 size: 15 residues. The CDR3 coding sequence is TGTGCCAGCAGTTTACGCGAGATGGGCAATCAGCCCCAGCATTTT. Protein product: CASSLREMGNQPQHF.

The count of this clonotype is one. This chain connects TRBV6-2 or TRBV6-3 to TRBJ2-5; TRBD2 agrees at 13 bases. The J call could be wrong; TRBJ2-7 is a better fit for the DNA end. Per the germline V gene, CDR1 is MNHEY and CDR2 is SVGEGT. This CDR3 is 16 amino acids long. The CDR3 nucleotides are TGTGCCAGCAGCCGACCCGGGACTAGCGGGGCCTGCGAGCAGTACTTC. This sequence encodes CASSRPGTSGACEQYF.

This clonotype occurred a few times. CDR3 bases: TGTGCCAGCAGCCAAGTTTCCGGAGGGGGCCGGGGAGAAAAACTGTTTTTT. As protein: CASSQVSGGGRGEKLFF. The chain couples TRBV4-2 to TRBJ1-4, with 7 nucleotides matching TRBD1. With 1 base clipped from V and 8 bases from J, the junction kept 13 bases outside the gene matches. Germline CDR1 is LGHNA and CDR2 is YNFKEQ. This CDR3 spans 17 amino acids.

This clonotype was found a few times. This chain links TRBV29-1 with TRBJ1-5; D is uncertain. The ends were cut back, 5 bases at V and 0 bases at J, with 14 bases in the middle. This CDR3 has 15 residues. In germline, CDR1 is SQVTM, CDR2 ANQGSEA. In nucleotides, the CDR3 is TGCAGCGTTACCGTCGCGGGATTTAGCAATCAGCCCCAGCATTTT. It translates to CSVTVAGFSNQPQHF.

This clonotype was seen only a few times. J is TRBJ2-5 and V is TRBV25-1, with D tentatively TRBD2 (5 bases). Germline V gives CDR1 MGHDK, CDR2 SYGVNS. The V gene lost 0 bases and the J gene lost 2 bases, with 13 bases spanning the gap. This CDR3 has 16 amino acids. In nucleotides, the CDR3 is TGTGCCAGCAGTGAATATTCAGCGGTCCAGCAAGAGACCCAGTACTTC. Its translation: CASSEYSAVQQETQYF. The full variable domain, its missing parts supplied by reference TRBV25-1 and TRBJ2-5, is EADIYQTPRYLVIGTGKKITLECSQTMGHDKMYWYQQDPGMELHLIHYSYGVNSTEKGDLSSESTVSRIRTEHFPLTLESARPSHTSQYLCASSEYSAVQQETQYFGPGTRLLVL.

This clonotype was seen a few times. This chain joins TRBV7-9 and TRBJ2-1; the D gene is possibly TRBD1 (6 bases). Trimming took 5 bases from V and 6 from J, leaving 20 bases between them. Germline V gene sequence: CDR1 SEHNR, CDR2 FQNEAQ (reference sequence). The CDR3 is 16 amino acids. This CDR3 is CASSPWGQSIGNEQFF. CDR3 nucleotide sequence: TGTGCCAGCAGCCCCTGGGGACAAAGTATAGGCAATGAGCAGTTCTTC. Complete variable domain (other parts from reference TRBV7-9 and TRBJ2-1): DTGVSQNPRHKITKRGQNVTFRCDPISEHNRLYWYRQTLGQGPEFLTYFQNEAQLEKSRLLSDRFSAERPKGSFSTLEIQRTEQGDSAMYLCASSPWGQSIGNEQFFGPGTRLTVL.

V and J are TRBV12-3 or TRBV12-4 and TRBJ1-1; 8 bases map to TRBD1. V lost 6 bases, J lost 0 bases, and 6 bases stayed unmatched. There are 15 residues in the CDR3. Here the CDR3 reads CASSYDRGLNTEAFF. The CDR3 DNA follows: TGTGCCAGCAGCTACGACAGGGGTCTGAACACTGAAGCTTTCTTT.

This rearrangement joins TRBV20-1 to TRBJ2-3, with a weak D call TRBD2 (5 bases). In germline, CDR1 is DFQATT, CDR2 SNEGSKA (reference sequence). Trimming cost V 1 base and J 2 bases, with 10 bases left between them. The CDR3 loop spans 14 amino acids. The DNA for the CDR3 is TGCAGTGCTAGAGGCCGAGACTACACAGATACGCAGTATTTT. This translates into CSARGRDYTDTQYF.